These T cell receptor beta chains were read from a single sample in a study of regulatory T cells in long-lasting Graves disease. TCRdb processed the multiplex PCR reads anew with MiXCR; each CDR3 protein has one entry. The profile shows hundreds of thousands of distinct CDR3 sequences, around 16% of them singletons. The same data also contributed to another study, on T cells in Graves' hyperthyroidism and ophthalmopathy.

Here the sequenced sample was peripheral blood mononuclear cells (PBMCs), taken at new diagnosis, from a patient treated with antithyroid drugs. The receptors were sampled from a man between 18 and 29 years old with Graves disease. The CDR3 runs from the conserved cysteine through the conserved F or W. Fields, in order: D gene, J gene, clone size, V gene, CDR3 DNA, CDR3 protein. A D gene is named only where the DNA matches it firmly. Size values are once, few and many counts, or a class for expanded clones, and some rows have none.

.,TRBJ2-7,.,TRBV18,TGTGCCAGCTCACCACCGTCTGGGAGTCCCTACGAGCAGTACTTC,CASSPPSGSPYEQYF
TRBD1,TRBJ2-5,few,TRBV5-1,TGCGCCAGCAGCTTGGACAGGGGGCATGGGACCCAGTACTTC,CASSLDRGHGTQYF
.,TRBJ2-7,few,TRBV7-9,TGTGCCAGCACCTTTATCCAGGGGGAGGGACACTTCTCCTACGAGCAGTACTTC,CASTFIQGEGHFSYEQYF
.,TRBJ2-7,many,TRBV11-2,TGTGCCGGAGATACAGCACCGAGCTCCTACGAGCAGTACTTC,CAGDTAPSSYEQYF
TRBD1,TRBJ2-1,.,TRBV28,TGTGCCAGCAGTTACTCGCGGATCGCCGGGACAGGTGACTACAATGAGCAGTTCTTC,CASSYSRIAGTGDYNEQFF
.,TRBJ1-1,many,TRBV5-1,TGCGCCAGCAGCTTGGTGGCTTCGACTGAAGCTTTCTTT,CASSLVASTEAFF
.,TRBJ1-1,.,TRBV4-1,TGCGCCAGCAGCCATCCCCAGGTTAACGGCACTGAAGCTTTCTTT,CASSHPQVNGTEAFF
.,TRBJ1-4,.,TRBV19,TGTGCCAGTAGCACCCAGGGAAATGAAAAACTGTTTTTT,CASSTQGNEKLFF
.,TRBJ2-7,.,TRBV6-1,TGTGCCAGCAGCCAAATACAGGGTGACGAGCAGTACTTC,CASSQIQGDEQYF
TRBD2,TRBJ2-3,.,TRBV6-4,TGTGCCAGCAGCGATAGCGGGAGAAACACAGATACGCAGTATTTT,CASSDSGRNTDTQYF
.,TRBJ2-5,many,TRBV24-1,TGTGCCACCAGTGATTCCCAGGGCCTCAATAGTCGGGAAGAGACCCAGTACTTC,CATSDSQGLNSREETQYF
TRBD1,TRBJ1-2,.,TRBV18,TGTGCCAGCTCACCACCGGGGACAGGCAACTATGGCTACACCTTC,CASSPPGTGNYGYTF
TRBD2,TRBJ2-2,many,TRBV20-1,TGCAGTGCTCGAGGACCGGGACTAGCGGGAGGGGGGTCCACCGGGGAGCTGTTTTTT,CSARGPGLAGGGSTGELFF
TRBD2,TRBJ2-1,many,TRBV24-1,TGTGCCACCAGTGATTTGCATCTAGCGGGAGGATGGACTGAGCAGTTCTTC,CATSDLHLAGGWTEQFF
.,TRBJ2-3,many,TRBV20-1,TGCAGTGCTAGCCTAGACAGAACAGATACGCAGTATTTT,CSASLDRTDTQYF
TRBD2,TRBJ2-1,.,TRBV6-1,TGTGCCAGCAGAGGCGGGCTAGCGGGAGGGCCGCGAGACAATGAGCAGTTCTTC,CASRGGLAGGPRDNEQFF
.,TRBJ2-3,many,TRBV20-1,TGCAGTGCTAAGAGGACTAGCACAGATACGCAGTATTTT,CSAKRTSTDTQYF
.,TRBJ2-3,many,TRBV11-2,TGTGCCAGCAGCCCACGGGTGACTAGCACAGATACGCAGTATTTT,CASSPRVTSTDTQYF
.,TRBJ1-1,.,TRBV28,TGTGCCAGCTCAAGTACCCCCCAGGCAACCACTGAAGCTTTCTTT,CASSSTPQATTEAFF
.,TRBJ1-1,.,TRBV7-3,TGTGCCAGCTTGGGGTCGAGGAGCGAGAACACTGAAGCTTTCTTT,CASLGSRSENTEAFF
.,TRBJ2-2,.,TRBV27,TGTGCCAGCAGTTTAGGACTGACGAACACCGGGGAGCTGTTTTTT,CASSLGLTNTGELFF
TRBD2,TRBJ2-7,.,TRBV20-1,TGCAGTGCTAGGGACTTTAGCGGGGCCTCCTACGAGCAGTACTTC,CSARDFSGASYEQYF
.,TRBJ2-4,.,TRBV28,TGTGCCAGCAGTTTATTTGACAGGAAGGGAATTCAGTACTTC,CASSLFDRKGIQYF
TRBD1,TRBJ2-1,few,TRBV7-2,TGTGCCGGAACAGGGGTCTCCTACAATGAGCAGTTCTTC,CAGTGVSYNEQFF
.,TRBJ2-7,.,TRBV5-6,TGTGCCAGCAGCTTGTTTCGGGACTCATCCTACGAGCAGTACTTC,CASSLFRDSSYEQYF
.,TRBJ1-2,many,TRBV2,TGTGCCAGCAGTGAAGATGCAGGGGCGAGCTATGGCTACACCTTC,CASSEDAGASYGYTF
.,TRBJ2-2,few,TRBV29-1,TGCAGCGTTGACAGGGAAAACACCGGGGAGCTGTTTTTT,CSVDRENTGELFF
.,TRBJ2-1,many,TRBV3-1,TGTGCCAGCAGCCAAGATATAATGAGAGGATGGGACAATGAGCAGTTCTTC,CASSQDIMRGWDNEQFF
.,TRBJ1-5,.,TRBV28,TGTGCCAGCAAGTCGCGGGGGGAGTATCAGCCCCAGCATTTT,CASKSRGEYQPQHF
TRBD2,TRBJ2-7,.,TRBV6-1,TGTGCCAGCAGGCCACAGGCGACTAGCGGGGACCCCTACGAGCAGTACTTC,CASRPQATSGDPYEQYF
TRBD1,TRBJ2-7,few,TRBV19,TGTGCTAGTAGAAGACAGGGTGGTTATGAGCAGTACTTC,CASRRQGGYEQYF
TRBD2,TRBJ2-7,many,TRBV27,TGTGCCAGCAGCCTAGCGGGAGCAGCCTACGAGCAGTACTTC,CASSLAGAAYEQYF
.,TRBJ2-2,.,TRBV12-5,TGTGCTAGTGGTTTGCAGTCCGGGGAGCTGTTTTTT,CASGLQSGELFF
.,TRBJ2-7,once,TRBV7-2,TGTGCCAGCAGCTTAGAGCTCTCCCGTGAGCAGTACTTC,CASSLELSREQYF
TRBD1,TRBJ1-1,many,TRBV10-3,TGTGCCATCAGAACGTCAGGGGGCAAGGGCACTGAAGCTTTCTTT,CAIRTSGGKGTEAFF
.,TRBJ1-3,.,TRBV2,TGTGCCAGCAGCTTAGATCTCGGGGAGGCTGGAAACACCATATATTTT,CASSLDLGEAGNTIYF
TRBD2,TRBJ2-7,many,TRBV27,TGTGCCAGCAGTTCCTTTAGCGGGAGGGCCACCTACGAGCAGTACTTC,CASSSFSGRATYEQYF
.,TRBJ1-5,many,TRBV18,TGTGCCAGCTCACCAGACCAGCGCTCCCCCCTCAATCAGCCCCAGCATTTT,CASSPDQRSPLNQPQHF
.,TRBJ2-3,many,TRBV7-9,TGTGCCAGCAGCAAAAGTGGCACAGATACGCAGTATTTT,CASSKSGTDTQYF
.,TRBJ1-2,.,TRBV19,TGTGCCAGTAGTCCAACAGCTCGAACCTATGGCTACACCTTC,CASSPTARTYGYTF
.,TRBJ2-7,many,TRBV30,TGTGCCTGGAGTGTAGCCAGGACCTACGAGCAGTACTTC,CAWSVARTYEQYF
TRBD1,TRBJ1-4,.,TRBV27,TGTGCCAGCAGTTCCGACAGGGATCATGAAAAACTGTTTTTT,CASSSDRDHEKLFF
.,TRBJ2-7,many,TRBV30,TGTGCCTGGAAAGTCTTGGAGCGGACCGACTACGAGCAGTACTTC,CAWKVLERTDYEQYF
.,TRBJ2-7,.,TRBV28,TGTGCCAGCAGGATAGGGGACAACTCCTACGAGCAGTACTTC,CASRIGDNSYEQYF
.,TRBJ2-1,few,TRBV3-1,TGTGCCAGCGTTAGTGGACTAAACAATGAGCAGTTCTTC,CASVSGLNNEQFF
.,TRBJ1-1,.,TRBV2,TGTGCCAGCATGTATGACAGTGAAGCTTTCTTT,CASMYDSEAFF
.,TRBJ2-2,many,TRBV7-9,TGTGCCAGCACCCTCGTTGGGGAGCTGTTTTTT,CASTLVGELFF
TRBD2,TRBJ2-1,few,TRBV7-9,TGTGCCAGCAGTTTACAAGCGGGAGGATTTATGAGCTCCTACAATGAGCAGTTCTTC,CASSLQAGGFMSSYNEQFF
.,TRBJ2-3,many,TRBV6-2/TRBV6-3,TGTGCCAGCGAGGCCCCAGGGGCAGATACGCAGTATTTT,CASEAPGADTQYF
.,TRBJ2-5,many,TRBV5-1,TGCGCCAGCAGCTTGGAAGGACTCCAAGAGACCCAGTACTTC,CASSLEGLQETQYF
TRBD1,TRBJ2-7,few,TRBV20-1,TGCAGTGCTAGAGGGGACAGGACCTACGAGCAGTACTTC,CSARGDRTYEQYF
.,TRBJ2-7,many,TRBV2,TGTGCCAGCAGTGAAAGTTTGCAGGGTAATACCTACGAGCAGTACTTC,CASSESLQGNTYEQYF
TRBD2,TRBJ2-1,many,TRBV12-3/TRBV12-4,TGTGCCAGCAGTGACCTGGGACTAGCGGGAAATGAGCAGTTCTTC,CASSDLGLAGNEQFF